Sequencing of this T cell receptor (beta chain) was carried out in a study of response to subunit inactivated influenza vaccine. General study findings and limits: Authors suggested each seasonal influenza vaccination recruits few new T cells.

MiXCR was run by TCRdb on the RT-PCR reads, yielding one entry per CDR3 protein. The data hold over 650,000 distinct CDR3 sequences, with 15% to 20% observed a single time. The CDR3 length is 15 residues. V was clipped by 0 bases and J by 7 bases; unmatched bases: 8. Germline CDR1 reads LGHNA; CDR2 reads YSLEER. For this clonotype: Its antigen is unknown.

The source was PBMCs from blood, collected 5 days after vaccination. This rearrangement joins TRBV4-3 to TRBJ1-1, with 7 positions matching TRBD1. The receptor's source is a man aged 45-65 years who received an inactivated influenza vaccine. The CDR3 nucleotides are TGCGCCAGCAGCCAAGATCAGGGGGGAGGCGGTGAAGCTTTCTTT. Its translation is CASSQDQGGGGEAFF.